This T cell receptor beta chain was identified during a study of T cell repertoires in cytomegalovirus infection. Study conclusions and caveats: Accumulated public TCR beta family frequency recognized individuals carrying CMV together with the relevant HLA.

In regard to this clonotype: Its antigen is undetermined.

Via MiXCR, TCRdb re-called the reads, giving one row per CDR3 protein. This sample has under 200,000 distinct CDR3 sequences, with less than 25% found just once. Germline assignment: CDR1 SGHDT and CDR2 YYEEEE. The CDR3 consists of 13 residues. Trimming stripped 4 bases from V and 3 bases from J, with 7 bases between. The source material was CD8+ T cells from cultured PBMCs, sampled from culture after CMV antigen stimulation. This TCR derives from a human donor in good health (CMV status not recorded). Some clones in this sample may be carry-over from other donors' samples. The gene calls are TRBV5-6 and TRBJ2-2; D is unresolved. The chain's CDR3 is CASSTSDTGELFF. The CDR3 DNA reads TGTGCCAGCAGCACCTCAGACACCGGGGAGCTGTTTTTT.